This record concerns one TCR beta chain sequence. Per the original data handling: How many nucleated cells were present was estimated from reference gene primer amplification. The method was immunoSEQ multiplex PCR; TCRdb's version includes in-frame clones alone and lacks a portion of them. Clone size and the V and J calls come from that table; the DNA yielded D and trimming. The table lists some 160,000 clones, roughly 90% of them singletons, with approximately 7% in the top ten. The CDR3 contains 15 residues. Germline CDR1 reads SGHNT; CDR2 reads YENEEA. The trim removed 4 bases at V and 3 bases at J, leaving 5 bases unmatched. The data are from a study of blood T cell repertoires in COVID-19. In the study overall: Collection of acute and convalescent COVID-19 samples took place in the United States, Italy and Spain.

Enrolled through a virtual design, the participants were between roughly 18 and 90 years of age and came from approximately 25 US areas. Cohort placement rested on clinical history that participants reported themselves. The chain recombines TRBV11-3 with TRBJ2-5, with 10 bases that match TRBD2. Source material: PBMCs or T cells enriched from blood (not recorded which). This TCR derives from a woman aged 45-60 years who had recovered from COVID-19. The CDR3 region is CASSSKRGGEETQYF. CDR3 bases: TGTGCCAGCAGCTCGAAGCGGGGGGGAGAAGAGACCCAGTACTTC. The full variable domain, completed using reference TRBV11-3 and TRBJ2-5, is EAGVVQSPRYKIIEKKQPVAFWCNPISGHNTLYWYLQNLGQGPELLIRYENEEAVDDSQLPKDRFSAERLKGVDSTLKIQPAELGDSAVYLCASSSKRGGEETQYFGPGTRLLVL.